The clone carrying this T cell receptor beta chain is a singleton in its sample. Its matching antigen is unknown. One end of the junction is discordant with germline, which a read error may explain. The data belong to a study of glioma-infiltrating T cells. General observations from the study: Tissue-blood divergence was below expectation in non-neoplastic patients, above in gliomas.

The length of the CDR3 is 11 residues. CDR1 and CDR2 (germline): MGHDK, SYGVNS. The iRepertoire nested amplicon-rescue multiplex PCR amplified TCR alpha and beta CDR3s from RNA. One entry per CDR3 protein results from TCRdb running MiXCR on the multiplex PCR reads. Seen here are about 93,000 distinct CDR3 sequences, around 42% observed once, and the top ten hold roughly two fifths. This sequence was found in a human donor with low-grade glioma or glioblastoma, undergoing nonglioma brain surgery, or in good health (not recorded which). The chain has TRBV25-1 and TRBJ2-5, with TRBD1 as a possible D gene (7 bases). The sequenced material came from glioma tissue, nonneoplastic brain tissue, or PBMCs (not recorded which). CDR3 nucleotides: TGTGCCAGCAGGCAGGGGGAGACTAGGGCCTTC. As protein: CASRQGETRAF.